The source of this T cell receptor beta chain is a study of blood T cell repertoires in COVID-19. Overall study: From the United States, Italy and Spain came samples of acute and convalescent COVID-19.

As originally analysed: It was from reference gene primer amplification that nucleated cell counts were estimated. Sequencing was performed with immunoSEQ multiplex PCR; in TCRdb, only in-frame clones are kept and a portion is missing. V, J and clone size are those of that table, while D and trimming were read from the DNA. The table records approximately 260,000 clones, around four fifths of them present only once. This clonotype originated in a man in his sixties who had recovered from COVID-19. Sample: peripheral blood.

The CDR3 region is CASRGVANEKLFF. The CDR3 coding sequence is TGTGCCAGCAGAGGGGTAGCTAATGAAAAACTGTTTTTT. The gene calls are TRBV7-9 and TRBJ1-4; tentative D call: TRBD1 (5 bases). CDR1 SEHNR and CDR2 FQNEAQ come from the germline V gene (reference sequence). V was pared by 6 bases and J by 3 bases, with 8 bases between. This CDR3 contains 13 residues.